Below, 23 T cell receptor beta chains from the same sample are listed, as sequenced in a study of long-term antiretroviral therapy in people with HIV. Researchers report immunoSEQ v3.0 was run at survey level. The table came from immunoSEQ multiplex PCR; TCRdb's copy has only in-frame clones and leaves some out. The sample holds tens of thousands of clones, roughly 96% seen once. The sequenced sample was unsorted PBMCs, obtained about 6.6 years after starting antiretroviral therapy. The receptors stem from a young man with HIV.

The chain is built from TRBV7-8 and TRBJ2-7, with 7 positions matching TRBD2. Germline CDR1 reads SGHVS; CDR2 reads FQNEAQ. The CDR3 spans 15 residues. V lost 2 bases, J lost 0 bases, and 4 bases stayed unmatched. The CDR3 coding sequence is TGTGCCAGCAGCTTAACGGGGGGTGCCTCCTACGAGCAGTACTTC. Residues: CASSLTGGASYEQYF.

This rearrangement joins TRBV9 to TRBJ1-2; D is ambiguous. The CDR3 spans 16 residues. Trimming cost V 5 bases and J 4 bases, with 21 bases left between them. Germline V lookup: CDR1 SGDLS, CDR2 YYNGEE. In nucleotides, the CDR3 is TGTGCCAGCAGTCGTATGGTAGAGTCCGAAATCTATGGCTACACCTTC. Translated: CASSRMVESEIYGYTF.

V is TRBV9 and J is TRBJ1-2; no firm D call. CDR3 length: 12 amino acids. Germline values: CDR1 SGDLS, CDR2 YYNGEE. The V end was cut by 0 bases, the J end by 8 bases, with 8 bases between. This chain's CDR3 is CASSVVGSGYTF. In DNA form, the CDR3 reads TGTGCCAGCAGCGTAGTAGGTTCCGGCTACACCTTC.

The chain links TRBV27 to TRBJ2-1; D perhaps matches TRBD2 (6 bases). Germline-derived CDR1 and CDR2 are MNHEY and SMNVEV (reference sequence). Trimming removed 3 bases from V and 2 bases from J, with 11 bases in between. The CDR3 is 15 residues long. The CDR3 is CASSLGGPTYNEQFF. Here the CDR3 DNA reads TGTGCCAGCAGTTTGGGGGGACCTACCTACAATGAGCAGTTCTTC.

The chain combines TRBV4-1 with TRBJ1-1, with 8 bases aligning to TRBD1. This CDR3 has 16 amino acids. V gave up 5 bases and J gave up 1 base; unmatched junction bases: 9. The germline CDR1 and CDR2 sequences are MGHRA and YSYEKL. The CDR3 DNA reads as TGCGCCAGCAGCACGGTTCAGGGGGCGGCGAACACTGAAGCTTTCTTT. Residues: CASSTVQGAANTEAFF.

The chain combines TRBV6-4 with TRBJ2-2; 11 bases agree with TRBD2. The CDR3 contains 17 residues. Losses at the gene ends were 6 bases for V and 0 bases for J; bases not matched to a gene: 6. Germline V gives CDR1 MRHNA, CDR2 SNTAGT. This CDR3 is CASRAASGGTNTGELFF. The CDR3 DNA is TGTGCCAGCAGGGCGGCTAGCGGGGGGACGAACACCGGGGAGCTGTTTTTT.

The rearrangement joins TRBV19 to TRBJ2-2, with TRBD1 as a possible D gene (5 bases). The germline V and J ends were trimmed by 5 bases and 4 bases, with 14 bases remaining between them. The germline gives CDR1 LNHDA, CDR2 SQIVND (reference sequence). The CDR3 has 15 residues. DNA of the CDR3: TGTGCCAGTAGTGTCAGGGTTGGGGCCACCGGGGAGCTGTTTTTT. Protein sequence: CASSVRVGATGELFF.

The chain joins TRBV5-4 to TRBJ2-4, with D possibly called TRBD1 or TRBD2 (6 bases each). Trimming stripped 2 bases from V and 3 bases from J, with 12 bases between. Germline CDR1 reads SGHNT; CDR2 reads YYREEE (reference sequence). This CDR3 spans 15 amino acids. The CDR3 spells CASSLWGAGKNIQYF. The CDR3 coding sequence is TGTGCCAGCAGCTTATGGGGGGCAGGCAAAAACATTCAGTACTTC.

The V and J genes are TRBV6-5 and TRBJ2-7; TRBD2 matches 10 bases. After removal of 5 bases from V and 0 bases from J, the junction contained 4 bases not matched to a gene. This CDR3 spans 15 amino acids. CDR1 and CDR2 (germline): MNHEY, SVGAGI. The CDR3 DNA is TGTGCCAGCAGTAACTTAGCGGGAGGCTCCTACGAGCAGTACTTC. This codes for CASSNLAGGSYEQYF.

This chain uses TRBV7-8 with TRBJ1-2; D remains ambiguous. The CDR3 covers 15 residues. The V gene's germline CDR1 is SGHVS and CDR2 FQNEAQ. V was clipped by 2 bases and J by 7 bases, with 17 bases between them. CDR3 DNA sequence: TGTGCCAGCAGCTTAAGATCAGAGAACCCCCGTGGCTACACCTTC. As protein: CASSLRSENPRGYTF.

DNA for the CDR3: TGTGCCATCAGTGAGATCGTAGGCGCTGAAGCTTTCTTT. As protein: CAISEIVGAEAFF. The chain recombines TRBV10-3 with TRBJ1-1, with unresolved D. The germline CDR1 and CDR2 sequences are ENHRY and SYGVKD. Trimming took 2 bases from V and 6 from J, leaving 10 bases between them. This CDR3 is built from 13 residues.

The chain couples TRBV27 to TRBJ2-3; no reliable D call. The CDR3 has 16 amino acids. CDR1 and CDR2 (germline): MNHEY, SMNVEV (reference sequence). Trimming shortened V by 3 bases and J by 0 bases, and 13 bases separated the two germline ends. CDR3 DNA sequence: TGTGCCAGCAGTTTTTTGGTCCCAACTAGCACAGATACGCAGTATTTT. Translated: CASSFLVPTSTDTQYF.

The V call is TRBV4-1, the J call TRBJ2-7; perhaps TRBD2 as D (6 bases). Germline V gene lookup returns CDR1 MGHRA and CDR2 YSYEKL. V was cut by 1 base and J by 6 bases, with 31 bases left in between. The CDR3 length is 20 residues. Here the CDR3 DNA reads TGCGCCAGCAGCCAAGTTACGGAGGGGCGATTTTTTCCTTCGATGGCCGAGCAGTACTTC. The encoded protein is CASSQVTEGRFFPSMAEQYF.

This chain links TRBV4-3 with TRBJ2-1; TRBD2 aligns across 10 bases. Germline V gene lookup returns CDR1 LGHNA and CDR2 YSLEER. There are 14 residues in the CDR3. V lost 4 bases, J lost 8 bases, and 5 bases stayed unmatched. As DNA, the CDR3 is TGCGCCAGCAGCCTAAGCGGGAGGGGCGATGAGCAGTTCTTC. Protein sequence: CASSLSGRGDEQFF.

This clone was counted once. The chain joins TRBV7-6 to TRBJ1-1; D is perhaps TRBD1 (5 bases). The V and J ends lost 3 bases and 5 bases respectively, with 10 bases between them. This CDR3 has 13 residues. Germline V gene lookup returns CDR1 SGHVS and CDR2 FNYEAQ. CDR3 residues: CASSLGQGTEAFF. For the CDR3, the DNA is TGTGCCAGCAGCTTGGGGCAAGGGACTGAAGCTTTCTTT. Supplemented by reference TRBV7-6 and TRBJ1-1, the full variable domain reads GAGVSQSPRYKVTKRGQDVALRCDPISGHVSLYWYRQALGQGPEFLTYFNYEAQQDKSGLPNDRFSAERPEGSISTLTIQRTEQRDSAMYRCASSLGQGTEAFFGQGTRLTVV.

The genes are TRBV15 and TRBJ1-2; 7 bases are shared with TRBD1. The length of the CDR3 is 14 residues. Germline CDR1 is LNHNV and CDR2 is YYDKDF (reference sequence). The ends lost 4 bases at V and 8 bases at J; junction bases unmatched: 10. CDR3 coding DNA: TGTGCCACCAGCACTACCGGGACAGAGGAGGGCTACACCTTC. Amino acids: CATSTTGTEEGYTF.

The chain's CDR3 is CASTWGVEQYF. In DNA, the CDR3 is TGTGCCAGCACGTGGGGGGTCGAGCAGTACTTC. The V call is TRBV11-2, the J call TRBJ2-7; perhaps TRBD2 as D (6 bases). In germline, CDR1 is SGHAT, CDR2 FQNNGV. The V end lost 7 bases, the J end lost 6 bases, and 10 bases lay between the germline ends. The CDR3 sequence is 11 residues long.

The V gene is TRBV18, the J gene TRBJ2-7; 7 bases agree with TRBD2. Per germline, CDR1 KGHSH and CDR2 LQKENI. Unmatched junction bases numbered 11, after V lost 3 bases and J lost 6 bases. The CDR3 totals 15 residues. In nucleotides, the CDR3 is TGTGCCAGCTCACCTCTAGGCGGGGAGGGGCCCGAGCAGTACTTC. This translates into CASSPLGGEGPEQYF.

V usage is TRBV7-8 and J usage is TRBJ2-5; TRBD2 agrees at 8 bases. Trimming took 5 bases from V and 5 from J; bases not matched to a gene: 4. Germline CDR1 and CDR2: SGHVS and FQNEAQ. This CDR3 comprises 13 residues. This CDR3 reads CASSRTSRETQYF. The CDR3 DNA follows: TGTGCCAGCAGCCGGACTAGCAGGGAGACCCAGTACTTC.

The chain combines TRBV6-6 with TRBJ1-5, with D unresolved. V shed 0 bases and J shed 8 bases, with 14 bases lying between them. The CDR3 consists of 15 residues. The germline V gene encodes CDR1 MNHNY and CDR2 SVGAGI (reference sequence). CDR3 sequence: CASSYSPEGKEPQHF. The CDR3 DNA follows: TGTGCCAGCAGTTACTCACCCGAGGGTAAGGAGCCCCAGCATTTT.

The chain couples TRBV21-1 to TRBJ2-1; the D call of TRBD2 is as the table states it, not checked on the DNA. TRBV21-1 is a documented pseudogene. This CDR3 has 14 amino acids. The CDR3 DNA follows: TGTGCCAGCAGGAATTCCGGGACTAGCAATGAGCAGTTCTTC. Translation: CASRNSGTSNEQFF.

The chain joins TRBV6-1 to TRBJ2-1; 9 bases line up with TRBD2. After removal of 5 bases from V and 8 bases from J, the junction contained 7 bases not matched to a gene. Germline CDR1 MNHNS, CDR2 SASEGT. The CDR3 spans 14 residues. In nucleotides, the CDR3 is TGTGCCAGCAGTCCTAGCGGGACCTCCGATGAGCAGTTCTTC. Its translation is CASSPSGTSDEQFF.

Notes on this clone: At one end, the junction sequence differs from germline, possibly due to a read error. The gene calls are TRBV30 and TRBJ1-4; 7 positions match TRBD1. In germline, CDR1 is GTSNPN, CDR2 SVGIG (reference sequence). The CDR3 contains 12 residues. The CDR3 DNA sequence: TGTGCCTGGAGTCCCTCCTTAGGGACAGAAACTTTT. It encodes CAWSPSLGTETF.